This TCR beta chain was captured by sequencing in a study of blood T cell repertoires in COVID-19. As for the study in general: Spain, Italy and the United States supplied samples that represented acute and convalescent COVID-19. PBMCs, B-cell-depleted T cells, or T cells provided the cDNA or gDNA that made up the material.

Original processing methods: Using reference gene primer amplification, nucleated cell counts were estimated. The assay was immunoSEQ multiplex PCR, and TCRdb's table has in-frame clones only and misses some. The V and J calls and the clone size are those of that table, but D and trimming were determined from the DNA. The sample includes around 54,000 clones, around 91% of them seen just once. Material: peripheral blood. The receptor's source is a human donor in a cohort sampled during active COVID-19.

The CDR3 reads CASSYAKGFQPQHF. The CDR3 bases are TGTGCCAGCAGTTACGCAAAGGGGTTTCAGCCCCAGCATTTT. The rearrangement joins TRBV6-5 to TRBJ1-5, with a possible D match to TRBD1 (5 bases). V lost 2 bases, J lost 6 bases, and 11 bases lay in between. Germline V lookup: CDR1 MNHEY, CDR2 SVGAGI. The CDR3 sequence is 14 residues long.